The entry below gives a single TCR beta chain sequence along with its context. The sample originates from a study of blood T cells in healthy people across ages. A second PCR, run for about 7 to 11 cycles, used a sample-barcoded 5' primer plus a J-beta primer mix. TCRdb re-called the 5' RACE reads through MiXCR, storing one row per CDR3 protein. Of 1.5 million to 2 million distinct CDR3 sequences listed, almost 35% are singletons. The sample taken for sequencing was blood. The TCR originated in a woman aged 25-40 years in good health.

The CDR3 spells CASSGQTLPRSYEQYF. The CDR3 bases are TGTGCCAGCAGTGGACAGACCCTTCCTAGGTCCTACGAGCAGTACTTC. The V call is TRBV28, the J call TRBJ2-7; weak D call: TRBD1 (6 bases). The CDR3 has 16 residues. From germline, CDR1 is MDHEN and CDR2 SYDVKM. Trimming cost V 5 bases and J 1 base, with 18 bases left between them.